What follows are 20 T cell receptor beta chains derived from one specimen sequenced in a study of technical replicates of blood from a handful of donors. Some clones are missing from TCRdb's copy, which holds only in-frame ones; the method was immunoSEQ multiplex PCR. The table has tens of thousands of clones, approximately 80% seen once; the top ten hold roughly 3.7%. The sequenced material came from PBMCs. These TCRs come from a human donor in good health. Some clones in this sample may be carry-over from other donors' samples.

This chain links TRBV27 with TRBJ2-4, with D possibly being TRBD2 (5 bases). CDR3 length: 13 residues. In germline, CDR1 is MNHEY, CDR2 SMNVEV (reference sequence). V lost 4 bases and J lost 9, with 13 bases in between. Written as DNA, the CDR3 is TGTGCCAGCAGTTCCGGGGAGTTTGGCATTCAGTACTTC. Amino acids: CASSSGEFGIQYF.

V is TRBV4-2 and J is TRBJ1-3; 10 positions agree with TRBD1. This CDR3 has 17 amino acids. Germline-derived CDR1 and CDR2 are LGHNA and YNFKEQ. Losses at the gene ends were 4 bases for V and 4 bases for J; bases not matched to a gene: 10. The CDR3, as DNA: TGTGCCAGCAGCCCCCGGGACAGGGGCTCGGGAGGAAACACCATATATTTT. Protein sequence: CASSPRDRGSGGNTIYF.

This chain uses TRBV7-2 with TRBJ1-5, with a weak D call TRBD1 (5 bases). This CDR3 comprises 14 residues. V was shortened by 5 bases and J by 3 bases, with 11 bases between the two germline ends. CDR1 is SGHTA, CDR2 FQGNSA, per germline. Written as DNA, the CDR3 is TGTGCCAGCAGCCAGGGCTCTGCCAATCAGCCCCAGCATTTT. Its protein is CASSQGSANQPQHF.

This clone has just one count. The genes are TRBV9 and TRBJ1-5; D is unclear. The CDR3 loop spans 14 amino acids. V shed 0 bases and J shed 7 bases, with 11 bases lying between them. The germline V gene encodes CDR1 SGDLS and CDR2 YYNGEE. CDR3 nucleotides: TGTGCCAGCAGCGTAGAACCTACGGGGCAGCCCCAGCATTTT. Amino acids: CASSVEPTGQPQHF.

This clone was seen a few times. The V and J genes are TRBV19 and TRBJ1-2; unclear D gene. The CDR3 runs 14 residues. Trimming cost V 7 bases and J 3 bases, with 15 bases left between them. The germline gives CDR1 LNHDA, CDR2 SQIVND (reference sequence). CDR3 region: CASTGEDGYYGYTF. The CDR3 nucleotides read TGTGCCAGTACTGGAGAGGATGGATACTATGGCTACACCTTC. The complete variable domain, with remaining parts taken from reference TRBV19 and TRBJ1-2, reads DGGITQSPKYLFRKEGQNVTLSCEQNLNHDAMYWYRQDPGQGLRLIYYSQIVNDFQKGDIAEGYSVSREKKESFPLTVTSAQKNPTAFYLCASTGEDGYYGYTFGSGTRLTVV.

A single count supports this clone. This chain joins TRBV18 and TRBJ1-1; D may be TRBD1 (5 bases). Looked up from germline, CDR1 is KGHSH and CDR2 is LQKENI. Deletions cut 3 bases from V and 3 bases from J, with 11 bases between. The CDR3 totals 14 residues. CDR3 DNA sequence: TGTGCCAGCTCACCCTTTAACAGGCACACTGAAGCTTTCTTT. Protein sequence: CASSPFNRHTEAFF.

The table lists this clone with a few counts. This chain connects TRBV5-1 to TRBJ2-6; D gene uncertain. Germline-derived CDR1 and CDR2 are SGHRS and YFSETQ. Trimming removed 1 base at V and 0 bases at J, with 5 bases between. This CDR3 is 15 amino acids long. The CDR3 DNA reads TGCGCCAGCAGCTTGATGGCCTCTGGGGCCAACGTCCTGACTTTC. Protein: CASSLMASGANVLTF.

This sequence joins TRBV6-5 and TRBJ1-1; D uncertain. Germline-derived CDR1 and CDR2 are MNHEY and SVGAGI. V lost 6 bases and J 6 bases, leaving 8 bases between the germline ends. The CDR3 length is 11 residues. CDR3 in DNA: TGTGCCAGCAGACTTGGTGCTGAAGCTTTCTTT. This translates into CASRLGAEAFF.

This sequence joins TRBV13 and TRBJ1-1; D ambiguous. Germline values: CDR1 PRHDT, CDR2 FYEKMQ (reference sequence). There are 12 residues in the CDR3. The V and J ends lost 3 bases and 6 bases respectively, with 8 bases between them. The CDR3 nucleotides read TGTGCCAGCAGCTTCCAGGTCCCTGAAGCTTTCTTT. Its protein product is CASSFQVPEAFF.

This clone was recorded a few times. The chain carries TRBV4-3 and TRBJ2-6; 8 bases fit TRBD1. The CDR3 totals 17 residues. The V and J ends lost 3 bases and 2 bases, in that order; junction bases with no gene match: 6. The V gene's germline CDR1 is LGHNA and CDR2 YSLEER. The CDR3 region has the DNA TGCGCCAGCAGCCAGGACGGACAGGGTGCTGGGGCCAACGTCCTGACTTTC. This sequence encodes CASSQDGQGAGANVLTF.

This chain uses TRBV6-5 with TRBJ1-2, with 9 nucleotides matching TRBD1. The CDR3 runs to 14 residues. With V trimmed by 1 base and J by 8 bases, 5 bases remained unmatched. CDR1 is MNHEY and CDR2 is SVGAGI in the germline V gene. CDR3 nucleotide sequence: TGTGCCAGCAGTTACTTAGGGGACAGGGACGGCTACACCTTC. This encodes CASSYLGDRDGYTF.

The CDR3 DNA sequence: TGTGCCAGCAGTGAAGTGTTGAGGTCTGCTAACTATGGCTACACCTTC. It codes for CASSEVLRSANYGYTF. The rearrangement uses TRBV6-1 and TRBJ1-2; D gene unclear. This CDR3 has 16 amino acids. The germline V gene has CDR1 MNHNS and CDR2 SASEGT. The V and J ends lost 1 base and 0 bases respectively, with 12 bases between them.

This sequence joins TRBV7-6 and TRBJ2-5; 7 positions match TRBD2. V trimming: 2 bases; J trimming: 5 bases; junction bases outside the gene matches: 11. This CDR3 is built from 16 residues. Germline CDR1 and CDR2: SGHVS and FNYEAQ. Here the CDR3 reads CASSLNPSGKSETQYF. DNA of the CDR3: TGTGCCAGCAGCTTAAATCCTAGCGGAAAGTCCGAGACCCAGTACTTC. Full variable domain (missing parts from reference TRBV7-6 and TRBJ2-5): GAGVSQSPRYKVTKRGQDVALRCDPISGHVSLYWYRQALGQGPEFLTYFNYEAQQDKSGLPNDRFSAERPEGSISTLTIQRTEQRDSAMYRCASSLNPSGKSETQYFGPGTRLLVL.

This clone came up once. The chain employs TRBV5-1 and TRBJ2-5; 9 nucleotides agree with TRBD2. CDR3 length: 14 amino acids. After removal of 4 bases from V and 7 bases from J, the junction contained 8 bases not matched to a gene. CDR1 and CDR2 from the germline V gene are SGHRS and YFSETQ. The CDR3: CASSPQGREGTQYF. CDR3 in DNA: TGCGCCAGCAGCCCCCAGGGGCGGGAGGGGACCCAGTACTTC.

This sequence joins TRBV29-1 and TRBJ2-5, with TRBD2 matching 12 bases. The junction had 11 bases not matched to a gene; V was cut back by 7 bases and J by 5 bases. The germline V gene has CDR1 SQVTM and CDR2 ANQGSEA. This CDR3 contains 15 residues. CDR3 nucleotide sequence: TGCAGCGGCCTTGGGCTAGCGGGAGGGAAGGAGACCCAGTACTTC. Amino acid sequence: CSGLGLAGGKETQYF. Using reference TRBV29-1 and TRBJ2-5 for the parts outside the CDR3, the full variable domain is SAVISQKPSRDICQRGTSLTIQCQVDSQVTMMFWYRQQPGQSLTLIATANQGSEATYESGFVIDKFPISRPNLTFSTLTVSNMSPEDSSIYLCSGLGLAGGKETQYFGPGTRLLVL.

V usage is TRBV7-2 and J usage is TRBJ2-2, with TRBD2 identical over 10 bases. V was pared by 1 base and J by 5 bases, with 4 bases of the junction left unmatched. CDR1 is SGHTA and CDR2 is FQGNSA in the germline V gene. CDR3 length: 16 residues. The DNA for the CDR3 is TGTGCCAGCAGCTTAGAACTAGCGGGACTGACCGGGGAGCTGTTTTTT. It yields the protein CASSLELAGLTGELFF. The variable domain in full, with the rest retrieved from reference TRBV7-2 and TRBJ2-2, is GAGVSQSPSNKVTEKGKDVELRCDPISGHTALYWYRQSLGQGLEFLIYFQGNSAPDKSGLPSDRFSAERTGGSVSTLTIQRTQQEDSAVYLCASSLELAGLTGELFFGEGSRLTVL.

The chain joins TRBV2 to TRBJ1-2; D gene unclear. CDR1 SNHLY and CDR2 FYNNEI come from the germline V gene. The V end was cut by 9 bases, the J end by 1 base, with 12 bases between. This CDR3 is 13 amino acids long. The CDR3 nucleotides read TGTGCCAGTACGAGGGTATTTAACTATGGCTACACCTTC. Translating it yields CASTRVFNYGYTF.

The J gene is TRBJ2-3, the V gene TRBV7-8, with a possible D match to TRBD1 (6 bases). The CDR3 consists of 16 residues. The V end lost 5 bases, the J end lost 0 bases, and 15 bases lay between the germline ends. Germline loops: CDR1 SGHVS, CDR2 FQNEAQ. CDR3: CASSRRGGSSTDTQYF. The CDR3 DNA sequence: TGTGCCAGCAGCCGAAGAGGGGGTTCTAGCACAGATACGCAGTATTTT.

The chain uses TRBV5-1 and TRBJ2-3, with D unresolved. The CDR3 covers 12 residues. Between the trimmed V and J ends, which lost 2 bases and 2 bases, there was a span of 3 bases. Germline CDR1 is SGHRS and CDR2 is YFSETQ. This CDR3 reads CASSFNTDTQYF. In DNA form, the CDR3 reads TGCGCCAGCAGCTTTAACACAGATACGCAGTATTTT.

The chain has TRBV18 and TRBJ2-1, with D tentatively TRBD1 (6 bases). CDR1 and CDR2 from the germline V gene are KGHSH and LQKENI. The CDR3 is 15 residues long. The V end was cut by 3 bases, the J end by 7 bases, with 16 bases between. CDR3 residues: CASSPSAGTNNEQFF. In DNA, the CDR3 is TGTGCCAGCTCACCGAGTGCTGGGACAAATAATGAGCAGTTCTTC. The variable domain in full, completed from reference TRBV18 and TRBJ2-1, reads NAGVMQNPRHLVRRRGQEARLRCSPMKGHSHVYWYRQLPEEGLKFMVYLQKENIIDESGMPKERFSAEFPKEGPSILRIQQVVRGDSAAYFCASSPSAGTNNEQFFGPGTRLTVL.